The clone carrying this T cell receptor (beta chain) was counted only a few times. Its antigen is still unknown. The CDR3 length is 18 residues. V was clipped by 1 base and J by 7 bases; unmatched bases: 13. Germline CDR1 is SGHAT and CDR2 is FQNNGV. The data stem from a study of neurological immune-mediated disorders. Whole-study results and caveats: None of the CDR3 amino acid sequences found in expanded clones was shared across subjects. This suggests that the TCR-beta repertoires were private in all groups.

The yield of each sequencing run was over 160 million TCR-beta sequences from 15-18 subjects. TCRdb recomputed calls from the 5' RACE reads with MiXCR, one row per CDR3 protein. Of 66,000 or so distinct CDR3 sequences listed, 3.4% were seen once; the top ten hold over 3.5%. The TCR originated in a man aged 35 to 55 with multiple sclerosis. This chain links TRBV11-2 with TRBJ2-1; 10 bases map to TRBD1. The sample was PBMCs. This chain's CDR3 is CASSLVLNRDRGRNEQFF. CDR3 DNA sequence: TGTGCCAGCAGCTTAGTCCTAAACCGGGACAGGGGAAGAAATGAGCAGTTCTTC.